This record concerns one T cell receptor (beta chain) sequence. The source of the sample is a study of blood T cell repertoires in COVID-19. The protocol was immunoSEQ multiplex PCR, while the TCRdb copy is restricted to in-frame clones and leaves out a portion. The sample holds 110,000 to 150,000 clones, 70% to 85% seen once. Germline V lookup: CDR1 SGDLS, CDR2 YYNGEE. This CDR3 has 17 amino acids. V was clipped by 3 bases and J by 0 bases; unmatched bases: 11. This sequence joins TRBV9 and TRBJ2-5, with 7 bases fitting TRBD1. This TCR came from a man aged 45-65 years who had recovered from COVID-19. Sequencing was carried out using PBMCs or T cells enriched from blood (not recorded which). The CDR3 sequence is CASSAQPGGMNQETQYF. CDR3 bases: TGTGCCAGCAGCGCCCAGCCAGGGGGAATGAACCAAGAGACCCAGTACTTC.